The clone carrying this T cell receptor (beta chain) was seen once. The antigen is unknown. This specimen belongs to a study of cytomegalovirus exposure and HLA in healthy donors. The CDR3 is made up of 16 amino acids. V shed 4 bases and J 5 bases; nucleotides not matched to a gene: 13. The V gene's germline CDR1 is SGHRS and CDR2 YFSETQ. The primer mix had 60 Vbeta and 13 Jbeta primers. Profiling relied on immunoSEQ multiplex PCR, and the TCRdb table lists in-frame clones only, not all of them. The sample contains around 110,000 clones, 80% to 85% of which appear only once. General study results and limits: Listed as cytomegalovirus-associated were approximately 160 TCR beta chains.

The J gene is TRBJ2-5, the V gene TRBV5-1; 8 bases fit TRBD2. Sequenced sample: PBMCs. This clonotype was sampled from a man aged 25-40 years in good health and CMV-seropositive. As DNA, the CDR3 is TGCGCCAGCAGCCTAAGCACTGGACTAGCAGGGGAGACCCAGTACTTC. Translation: CASSLSTGLAGETQYF.